The text below deals with one T cell receptor (beta chain). Its specificity is unknown. Sequenced by immunoSEQ multiplex PCR; TCRdb stores in-frame clones only, minus some. This repertoire shows fewer than 85,000 clones, 87% found once; its top ten account for 6.2%. The sample belongs to a study of OX40 agonist ivuxolimab in advanced cancers. Study-level findings and limits: In the 0.1-3.0 mg/kg groups, partial responders showed among the lowest expansion. Antigens targeted by the expanded peripheral T cells were not determined.

CDR1 and CDR2 from the germline V gene are MNHEY and SMNVEV (reference sequence). CDR3 length: 14 residues. After removal of 5 bases from V and 7 bases from J, the junction contained 8 bases not matched to a gene. People who had autoimmune disease history or systemic immunosuppression were excluded. This material consisted of CD4+ or CD8+ T cells sorted from blood, taken in a trial of the OX40 agonist ivuxolimab. The chain joins TRBV27 to TRBJ2-7; 10 bases agree with TRBD1. This TCR came from an adult with an advanced solid tumor such as melanoma, head and neck, liver or kidney cancer. CDR3 nucleotide sequence: TGTGCCAGCAGTCCACCGGGACAGGGGAGGGAGCAGTACTTC. It translates to CASSPPGQGREQYF.